The rows below give T cell receptor beta chains drawn from one sample of a study of blood T cell repertoires in COVID-19. TCRdb keeps only in-frame clones here, not all; method: immunoSEQ multiplex PCR. Here the sample spans some 120,000 clones, 80% to 90% being singletons. The specimen sequenced was peripheral blood. The receptors were sampled from a human donor in a cohort sampled during active COVID-19. Both conserved end residues are trimmed from each CDR3. D genes are given only for firm matches.

cdr3_length: 9; d_call: -; j_call: TRBJ1-2; v_call: TRBV29-1; cdr3_aa: SVEDRLGYT
cdr3_length: 10; d_call: TRBD1; j_call: TRBJ2-5; v_call: TRBV2; cdr3_aa: ASSGTGETQY
cdr3_length: 11; d_call: -; j_call: TRBJ1-1; v_call: TRBV6-2/TRBV6-3; cdr3_aa: ASSTGVDLPAF
cdr3_length: 13; d_call: TRBD1; j_call: TRBJ1-2; v_call: TRBV19; cdr3_aa: ASSIGGTGGLGYT
cdr3_length: 10; d_call: -; j_call: TRBJ2-7; v_call: TRBV19; cdr3_aa: ASNLRSHEQY
cdr3_length: 17; d_call: TRBD2; j_call: TRBJ2-1; v_call: TRBV7-2; cdr3_aa: ASSLAWGGTSGIYNEQF
cdr3_length: 13; d_call: TRBD1; j_call: TRBJ2-3; v_call: TRBV7-9; cdr3_aa: ASSPGTGSTDTQY
cdr3_length: 13; d_call: TRBD2; j_call: TRBJ2-3; v_call: TRBV7-2; cdr3_aa: ASRPSGGAPDTQY
cdr3_length: 13; d_call: TRBD1; j_call: TRBJ1-4; v_call: TRBV28; cdr3_aa: ASRPGTGNNEKLF
cdr3_length: 13; d_call: TRBD1; j_call: TRBJ1-5; v_call: TRBV6-6; cdr3_aa: ASSRPGQADQPQH
cdr3_length: 12; d_call: TRBD1; j_call: TRBJ1-4; v_call: TRBV18; cdr3_aa: ASSGQATNEKLF
cdr3_length: 14; d_call: TRBD1; j_call: TRBJ2-1; v_call: TRBV5-1; cdr3_aa: ASSSGQGVPNNEQF
cdr3_length: 13; d_call: -; j_call: TRBJ1-3; v_call: TRBV19; cdr3_aa: ASSSTVSSGNTIY
cdr3_length: 14; d_call: -; j_call: TRBJ2-7; v_call: TRBV6-4; cdr3_aa: ASIDESRTEAYEQY
cdr3_length: 13; d_call: -; j_call: TRBJ1-2; v_call: TRBV3-1/TRBV3-2; cdr3_aa: ASSHWGGGDYGYT
cdr3_length: 13; d_call: TRBD1; j_call: TRBJ1-1; v_call: TRBV6-5; cdr3_aa: ASSLTGGQATEAF
cdr3_length: 16; d_call: TRBD2; j_call: TRBJ2-7; v_call: TRBV18; cdr3_aa: ASSLLGTSGDSSYEQY
cdr3_length: 13; d_call: TRBD1; j_call: TRBJ2-7; v_call: TRBV5-1; cdr3_aa: ASSVEDRGSYEQY
cdr3_length: 12; d_call: -; j_call: TRBJ2-7; v_call: TRBV4-3; cdr3_aa: ASSQDRYSYEQY
cdr3_length: 12; d_call: -; j_call: TRBJ2-6; v_call: TRBV30; cdr3_aa: AWSTSAGANVLT
cdr3_length: 11; d_call: -; j_call: TRBJ1-2; v_call: TRBV12-3/TRBV12-4; cdr3_aa: ASSLLALDGYT
cdr3_length: 11; d_call: -; j_call: TRBJ1-2; v_call: TRBV19; cdr3_aa: ASRRSRGHGYT
cdr3_length: 11; d_call: TRBD1; j_call: TRBJ1-2; v_call: TRBV4-1; cdr3_aa: ASSHGQGDGYT
cdr3_length: 10; d_call: -; j_call: TRBJ1-4; v_call: TRBV4-1; cdr3_aa: ASSQVYEKLF
cdr3_length: 13; d_call: TRBD2; j_call: TRBJ2-1; v_call: TRBV9; cdr3_aa: ASSLTSGGYNEQF
cdr3_length: 14; d_call: -; j_call: TRBJ1-3; v_call: TRBV13; cdr3_aa: ASSSLALISGNTIY
cdr3_length: 13; d_call: TRBD1; j_call: TRBJ1-5; v_call: TRBV4-1; cdr3_aa: ASSHQGVWNQPQH
cdr3_length: 13; d_call: TRBD1; j_call: TRBJ2-7; v_call: TRBV23-1; cdr3_aa: AQNGVGDRADEQY
cdr3_length: 12; d_call: TRBD1; j_call: TRBJ1-1; v_call: TRBV6-4; cdr3_aa: ASSTWTGNTEAF
cdr3_length: 10; d_call: TRBD1; j_call: TRBJ1-2; v_call: TRBV9; cdr3_aa: ASSGGQGWNT
cdr3_length: 14; d_call: -; j_call: TRBJ2-3; v_call: TRBV6-5; cdr3_aa: ASSYSADKRTDTQY
cdr3_length: 13; d_call: -; j_call: TRBJ2-7; v_call: TRBV9; cdr3_aa: ASSPQGEETYEQY
cdr3_length: 8; d_call: -; j_call: TRBJ1-1; v_call: TRBV21-1; cdr3_aa: ASRIREAF
cdr3_length: 14; d_call: TRBD2; j_call: TRBJ2-3; v_call: TRBV9; cdr3_aa: ASSATGGASTDTQY
cdr3_length: 14; d_call: TRBD2; j_call: TRBJ2-5; v_call: TRBV6-5; cdr3_aa: ASSYGVLAGGGTQY